These 32 T cell receptor beta chains were all obtained from the same sample, sequenced in a study of T cells in Graves' hyperthyroidism and ophthalmopathy. Amplified regions were TCR beta CDR3 sequences from RNA transcripts. Primed by the HTBI set, a first-round RT-PCR was run on the TCR CDR3. TCRdb reanalysed the multiplex PCR reads using MiXCR and keeps one entry per CDR3 protein. The sample consists of around 600,000 distinct CDR3 sequences, 14% of them appearing once. The source material was blood. The receptor source for this set is a woman between 18 and 30 years old with Graves' ophthalmopathy.

This clonotype was seen many times. The chain combines TRBV20-1 with TRBJ2-5, with a weak D call TRBD1 (5 bases). V was shortened by 0 bases and J by 4 bases, with 12 bases between the two germline ends. The CDR3 covers 14 residues. In germline, CDR1 is DFQATT, CDR2 SNEGSKA (reference sequence). As DNA, the CDR3 is TGCAGTGCTAGAGAGGGGCTTAGGGCAGAGACCCAGTACTTC. Residues: CSAREGLRAETQYF.

This clonotype came up many times. At one end, the junction sequence differs from germline, possibly due to a read error. This sequence joins TRBV7-9 and TRBJ1-2; no firm D call. The CDR3 loop spans 14 amino acids. Germline CDR1 and CDR2: SEHNR and FQNEAQ (reference sequence). The CDR3 DNA follows: TGTGCCAGCACCTTAGTCCCACGCAACTATGGCTACACCTTC. This translates into CASTLVPRNYGYTF. The full variable domain, with the rest looked up from reference TRBV7-9 and TRBJ1-2, is DTGVSQNPRHKITKRGQNVTFRCDPISEHNRLYWYRQTLGQGPEFLTYFQNEAQLEKSRLLSDRFSAERPKGSFSTLEIQRTEQGDSAMYLCASTLVPRNYGYTFGSGTRLTVV.

This clonotype showed up just once. V gene TRBV5-4 combines with J gene TRBJ2-5; 7 nucleotides agree with TRBD1. The CDR3 has 15 amino acids. From germline, CDR1 is SGHNT and CDR2 YYREEE (reference sequence). V lost 7 bases to trimming and J lost 7 bases; unmatched junction nucleotides: 16. The CDR3 DNA follows: TGTGCCAGCGCTCCCGGGGCAGGGGGTTTAGGGACCCAGTACTTC. It codes for CASAPGAGGLGTQYF.

This clonotype was observed many times. V usage is TRBV11-2 and J usage is TRBJ1-1, with unresolved D. The CDR3 totals 14 residues. Germline V lookup: CDR1 SGHAT, CDR2 FQNNGV. The ends were cut back, 2 bases at V and 1 base at J, with 8 bases in the middle. The CDR3: CASSLPGPNTEAFF. CDR3 coding DNA: TGTGCCAGCAGCTTACCAGGTCCGAACACTGAAGCTTTCTTT.

This clonotype was detected many times. The rearrangement joins TRBV10-3 to TRBJ1-5; D gene ambiguous. From germline, CDR1 is ENHRY and CDR2 SYGVKD. The ends were cut back, 3 bases at V and 0 bases at J, with 9 bases in the middle. This CDR3 region has 15 residues. The CDR3 reads CAISEGLNSNQPQHF. CDR3 DNA: TGTGCCATCAGTGAAGGTTTGAATAGCAATCAGCCCCAGCATTTT.

The V gene is TRBV20-1, the J gene TRBJ2-3, with 12 bases lining up with TRBD2. The J segment lost 2 bases and the V segment lost 7 bases, leaving 7 bases of the junction unmatched. CDR1 is DFQATT and CDR2 is SNEGSKA in the germline V gene (reference sequence). CDR3 length equals 15 residues. The CDR3: CSVPSSGRDTDTQYF. For the CDR3, the DNA is TGCAGTGTTCCGTCTAGCGGGAGGGACACAGATACGCAGTATTTT.

This clonotype was detected a few times. The gene calls are TRBV14 and TRBJ2-5, with 7 bases matching TRBD2. Trimming removed 2 bases from V and 5 bases from J; junction bases left unmatched: 5. The germline V gene encodes CDR1 SGHDN and CDR2 FVKESK. This CDR3 has 14 amino acids. CDR3 region: CASSQWTGRETQYF. The CDR3 DNA is TGTGCCAGCAGCCAATGGACCGGGAGGGAGACCCAGTACTTC.

In its sample, this clonotype was seen a few times. V gene TRBV6-5 combines with J gene TRBJ2-2; D is perhaps TRBD1 (5 bases). The V and J ends lost 4 bases and 2 bases respectively, with 14 bases between them. CDR3 length equals 16 residues. Per germline, CDR1 MNHEY and CDR2 SVGAGI. CDR3 DNA: TGTGCCAGCAGTTCCTCGGACATTACCAACACCGGGGAGCTGTTTTTT. Its protein is CASSSSDITNTGELFF.

Only a few counts were recorded for this clonotype. The V gene is TRBV6-6, the J gene TRBJ1-3; no definite D call. This CDR3 contains 16 residues. Trimming cost V 0 bases and J 3 bases, with 12 bases left between them. CDR1 and CDR2 (germline): MNHNY, SVGAGI (reference sequence). CDR3 residues: CASSYSLSGIGNTIYF. The CDR3 nucleotides read TGTGCCAGCAGTTACTCTCTCTCAGGCATTGGAAACACCATATATTTT.

This clonotype was observed a few times. This sequence may be a read error, since a much larger clone differs from it by one base. The conserved phenylalanine or tryptophan is not found at the CDR3 terminus, so this likely reflects a read error. The genes are TRBV12-3 or TRBV12-4 and TRBJ2-7; D tentatively reads TRBD1 or TRBD2 (5 bases each). This CDR3 is 13 amino acids long. V was shortened by 8 bases and J by 0 bases, with 11 bases between the two germline ends. CDR3 sequence (DNA): TGTGCCAGCGGGGACGGGTACTCCTACGAGCAGTACCTC. Translating gives CASGDGYSYEQYL.

This CDR3 reads CASSDSRPLEHGNQPQHF. The DNA for the CDR3 is TGTGCCAGCAGTGACTCGAGACCCCTCGAGCACGGCAATCAGCCCCAGCATTTT. The chain links TRBV6-4 to TRBJ1-5; D not resolved. The CDR3 is 18 residues long. Trimming removed 0 bases at V and 2 bases at J, with 17 bases between. From germline, CDR1 is MRHNA and CDR2 SNTAGT.

At least ten counts were recorded for this clonotype. This chain links TRBV24-1 with TRBJ2-1, with no clear D. The germline gives CDR1 KGHDR, CDR2 SFDVKD. This CDR3 contains 14 residues. V was shortened by 0 bases and J by 9 bases, with 11 bases between the two germline ends. The CDR3, as DNA: TGTGCCACCAGTGATTTGTTGACGGGTTCTGAGCAGTTCTTC. Translating it yields CATSDLLTGSEQFF.

In its sample, this clonotype was seen many times. One junction end disagrees with the germline gene, perhaps due to a read error. The chain joins TRBV25-1 to TRBJ2-1, with 10 positions matching TRBD2. Germline V gene sequence: CDR1 MGHDK, CDR2 SYGVNS. CDR3 length: 16 amino acids. Here the CDR3 DNA reads TGCGCCAGCTCAGGCCGACTAGCGGGCAGCTACAATGAGCAGTTCTTC. Encoded protein: CASSGRLAGSYNEQFF.

This clonotype was seen more than once but under ten times. A junction end diverges from the germline sequence, so it may reflect a read error. This chain joins TRBV5-1 and TRBJ2-3; the D is unclear. Germline assignment: CDR1 SGHRS and CDR2 YFSETQ. This CDR3 spans 16 amino acids. CDR3 residues: CAGSLEGRSGTDTQYF. The DNA of the CDR3 is TGCGCCGGCAGCTTGGAAGGCCGGTCGGGCACAGATACGCAGTATTTT.

This clonotype was seen many times. The V and J genes are TRBV28 and TRBJ1-1; D might be TRBD1 (6 bases). This CDR3 contains 20 residues. V gave up 3 bases and J gave up 0 bases, with 26 bases separating them. Looked up from germline, CDR1 is MDHEN and CDR2 is SYDVKM. CDR3 loop: CASSFLIVFGTSILNTEAFF. The DNA for the CDR3 is TGTGCCAGCAGTTTCCTGATTGTGTTCGGGACAAGTATTTTGAACACTGAAGCTTTCTTT.

About this clonotype itself: This clone may be a read error of a much larger clone one base away. As the CDR3 is not closed by the conserved phenylalanine or tryptophan, this likely results from a read error. V is TRBV7-3 and J is TRBJ2-5; D is unresolved. CDR1 is SGHTA and CDR2 is FQGTGA in the germline V gene. CDR3 length: 14 residues. Trimming removed 4 bases at V and 0 bases at J, with 9 bases between. The CDR3 bases are TGTGCCAGCAGCTCCGGACCCAACCAAGAGACCCAGTACCTC. Its protein is CASSSGPNQETQYL.

This clonotype was counted at least ten times. The chain is built from TRBV28 and TRBJ1-4; TRBD1 agrees at 9 bases. Per the germline V gene, CDR1 is MDHEN and CDR2 is SYDVKM. V was pared by 6 bases and J by 6 bases, with 14 bases of the junction left unmatched. The CDR3 sequence is 17 residues long. The chain's CDR3 is CASSRWLVRDRDEKLFF. The CDR3 coding sequence is TGTGCCAGCAGCCGTTGGCTGGTCCGGGACAGGGATGAAAAACTGTTTTTT.

The gene calls are TRBV25-1 and TRBJ1-2, with D tentatively TRBD1 (6 bases). The ends were cut back, 2 bases at V and 8 bases at J, with 18 bases in the middle. This CDR3 is built from 15 residues. Germline CDR1 and CDR2: MGHDK and SYGVNS. CDR3 region: CASSERDRRRGGYTF. The CDR3 DNA follows: TGTGCCAGCAGTGAACGTGACAGGCGACGAGGGGGCTACACCTTC.

As concerns this clonotype: One base away lies a much larger clone, so this may be a sequencing read error. The J gene is TRBJ2-7, the V gene TRBV28; TRBD2 matches at 7 bases. The CDR3 is 11 amino acids. Germline CDR1 and CDR2: MDHEN and SYDVKM. V trimming: 11 bases; J trimming: 3 bases; junction bases outside the gene matches: 4. The CDR3 region is CAGGGVYEQYF. The CDR3 DNA follows: TGTGCCGGGGGGGGGGTCTACGAGCAGTACTTC.

CDR3 DNA: TGTGCCAGTAGTATAGAAGCGGGAGGTGGCGCAGATACGCAGTATTTT. It yields the protein CASSIEAGGGADTQYF. This chain links TRBV19 with TRBJ2-3, with 9 bases aligning to TRBD2. CDR3 size: 16 residues. Germline lookup yields CDR1 LNHDA and CDR2 SQIVND (reference sequence). V gave up 0 bases and J gave up 4 bases; unmatched junction bases: 5.

J is TRBJ1-2 and V is TRBV4-3; weak D call: TRBD1 (6 bases). V was clipped by 4 bases and J by 4 bases, with 16 bases between them. Per germline, CDR1 LGHNA and CDR2 YSLEER. The CDR3 sequence is 15 residues long. CDR3 bases: TGCGCCAGCAGCCCTCGCCCCGGGGGCGGCTATGGCTACACCTTC. Translating gives CASSPRPGGGYGYTF.

The table lists this clonotype with a few counts. The rearrangement links TRBV19 to TRBJ1-2; D unresolved. The germline V gene has CDR1 LNHDA and CDR2 SQIVND (reference sequence). The length of the CDR3 is 14 residues. Between the trimmed V and J ends, which lost 0 bases and 4 bases, there was a span of 9 bases. CDR3 sequence reads: CASSIDPKTYGYTF. CDR3 nucleotide sequence: TGTGCCAGTAGTATAGATCCCAAGACCTATGGCTACACCTTC.

In its sample, this clonotype was seen a few times. One end of the junction is discordant with germline, which a read error may explain. The chain combines TRBV4-1 with TRBJ1-1, with D maybe TRBD1 (6 bases). Germline CDR1 is MGHRA and CDR2 is YSYEKL. The length of the CDR3 is 15 residues. CDR3 in amino acids: CASSQGKGVNTEASF. The DNA for the CDR3 is TGCGCCAGCAGCCAAGGCAAGGGGGTGAACACTGAAGCTTCCTTT.

The rearrangement joins TRBV7-2 to TRBJ2-2, with 13 bases lining up with TRBD2. The ends lost 5 bases at V and 6 bases at J; junction bases unmatched: 9. Germline values: CDR1 SGHTA, CDR2 FQGNSA. The CDR3 sequence is 17 residues long. As DNA, the CDR3 is TGTGCCAGCAGCCAAGGGGTTGGACTAGCGGGAGCCGGGGAGCTGTTTTTT. Translation: CASSQGVGLAGAGELFF.

This clonotype showed up many times. The chain links TRBV7-2 to TRBJ2-2; the match to TRBD2 covers 7 bases. The germline gives CDR1 SGHTA, CDR2 FQGNSA. J gave up 6 bases and V 4 bases, and 11 bases lay outside the gene matches. The CDR3 spans 16 residues. Here the CDR3 reads CASSYGLVEEPGELFF. The CDR3 DNA sequence: TGTGCCAGCAGCTATGGACTAGTAGAGGAACCCGGGGAGCTGTTTTTT.

This clonotype was seen at least ten times. The chain recombines TRBV12-3 or TRBV12-4 with TRBJ1-5, with D perhaps matching TRBD1 (5 bases). The CDR3 length is 16 residues. Between the trimmed V and J ends, which lost 5 bases and 2 bases, there was a span of 16 bases. The CDR3 DNA sequence: TGTGCCAGCAGTCCGCGGGGGGGGGTGGGCAATCAGCCCCAGCATTTT. It specifies CASSPRGGVGNQPQHF.

This clonotype was picked up one time. The chain is built from TRBV7-9 and TRBJ2-6; D remains unclear. From germline, CDR1 is SEHNR and CDR2 FQNEAQ (reference sequence). V shed 5 bases and J shed 4 bases, with 9 bases lying between them. This CDR3 has 14 residues. CDR3 DNA: TGTGCCAGCAGCGATCCTAGGGGGGCCAACGTCCTGACTTTC. Translation gives CASSDPRGANVLTF.

This clonotype was picked up a small number of times. The rearrangement joins TRBV4-1 to TRBJ2-1, with 12 bases that match TRBD2. The CDR3 spans 15 residues. Germline V CDR1 and CDR2: MGHRA, YSYEKL. After removal of 3 bases from V and 8 bases from J, the junction contained 5 bases not matched to a gene. This CDR3 reads CASSQTSGSGYEQFF. Written as DNA, the CDR3 is TGCGCCAGCAGCCAGACTAGCGGGAGTGGATATGAGCAGTTCTTC.

The sample holds many counts of this clonotype. The chain joins TRBV27 to TRBJ1-1; 8 bases are shared with TRBD1. The CDR3 runs 15 residues. V was clipped by 3 bases and J by 0 bases; unmatched bases: 3. From germline, CDR1 is MNHEY and CDR2 SMNVEV (reference sequence). As DNA, the CDR3 is TGTGCCAGCAGTTTGACAGGGGCAATGAACACTGAAGCTTTCTTT. This sequence encodes CASSLTGAMNTEAFF.

This clonotype was counted ten times or more. This chain connects TRBV6-6 to TRBJ1-5; no definite D call. The length of the CDR3 is 15 residues. From germline, CDR1 is MNHNY and CDR2 SVGAGI (reference sequence). Deletions cut 0 bases from V and 2 bases from J, with 8 bases between. For the CDR3, the DNA is TGTGCCAGCAGTTACTCGACGGTGGGCAATCAGCCCCAGCATTTT. The encoded protein is CASSYSTVGNQPQHF.

This clonotype was detected ten times or more. The chain carries TRBV7-2 and TRBJ1-1; D is ambiguous. CDR3 length: 13 residues. Germline CDR1 SGHTA, CDR2 FQGNSA. The V and J ends lost 5 bases and 4 bases respectively, with 11 bases between them. In DNA form, the CDR3 reads TGTGCCAGCAGCCTTGTCGAGGGCACTGAAGCTTTCTTT. The encoded protein is CASSLVEGTEAFF.

Many counts were recorded for this clonotype. This chain uses TRBV2 with TRBJ2-5, with 8 bases lining up with TRBD2. The J segment lost 4 bases and the V segment lost 8 bases, leaving 6 bases of the junction unmatched. The CDR3 has 13 amino acids. Germline V CDR1 and CDR2: SNHLY, FYNNEI. The CDR3 here is CASRTSLAETQYF. CDR3 nucleotide sequence: TGTGCCAGCCGGACTAGCCTGGCAGAGACCCAGTACTTC. The complete variable domain, with remaining parts taken from reference TRBV2 and TRBJ2-5, reads EPEVTQTPSHQVTQMGQEVILRCVPISNHLYFYWYRQILGQKVEFLVSFYNNEISEKSEIFDDQFSVERPDGSNFTLKIRSTKLEDSAMYFCASRTSLAETQYFGPGTRLLVL.